What follows is one T cell receptor (beta chain) and its context. Looked up from germline, CDR1 is SEHNR and CDR2 is FQNEAQ (reference sequence). The V segment lost 2 bases and the J segment 6 bases; nucleotides outside the gene matches: 6. The CDR3 totals 15 residues. Profiled with immunoSEQ multiplex PCR; TCRdb holds only in-frame clones, not every one. The sample lists about 100,000 clones; 94% were seen once. Blood sampling was done at baseline, cycle 4 day 1, and cycle 7 day 1. These data come from a study of OX40 agonist ivuxolimab in advanced cancers. Here the sequenced sample was CD4+ or CD8+ T cells sorted from blood, taken in a trial of the OX40 agonist ivuxolimab. This clonotype was obtained from an adult with an advanced solid tumor such as melanoma, head and neck, liver or kidney cancer. The V and J genes are TRBV7-9 and TRBJ2-5, with TRBD2 matching 10 bases. CDR3 bases: TGTGCCAGCAGCTTAACGACTAGCGGGCAACAGACCCAGTACTTC. Translated, it gives CASSLTTSGQQTQYF.